What follows are 28 T cell receptor beta chains derived from one specimen sequenced in a study of blood T cell repertoires in COVID-19. Measured with immunoSEQ multiplex PCR; TCRdb has only the in-frame clones, and not every one. The sample carries about 230,000 clones, 87% recorded once. The sample was peripheral blood. The receptors shown here come from a woman under 30 who had recovered from COVID-19.

This chain joins TRBV3-1 (or the pseudogene TRBV3-2) and TRBJ1-4; possibly TRBD1 for D (6 bases). Trimming shortened V by 2 bases and J by 3 bases, and 10 bases separated the two germline ends. Germline V gene sequence: CDR1 LGHDT, CDR2 YNNKEL (reference sequence). The CDR3 extends over 15 amino acids. CDR3 nucleotide sequence: TGTGCCAGCAGCCAACAAGGGGGGGCTAATGAAAAACTGTTTTTT. Protein sequence: CASSQQGGANEKLFF.

CDR3 DNA sequence: TGTGCCAGCACCCTGGACAGTGTTTTGTCTAATGAAAAACTGTTTTTT. Protein sequence: CASTLDSVLSNEKLFF. This chain uses TRBV2 with TRBJ1-4; D is perhaps TRBD1 (6 bases). Germline V gene data show CDR1 as SNHLY and CDR2 as FYNNEI. Trimming took 7 bases from V and 3 from J, leaving 18 bases between them. The CDR3 has 16 amino acids.

CDR3 protein: CASSRERGGEQYF. The CDR3 bases are TGTGCCAGCAGTCGCGAAAGGGGCGGAGAGCAGTACTTC. The J gene is TRBJ2-7, the V gene TRBV9; D might be TRBD1 (5 bases). Germline values: CDR1 SGDLS, CDR2 YYNGEE. The V gene lost 5 bases and the J gene lost 7 bases, with 16 bases spanning the gap. The CDR3 consists of 13 residues.

The chain joins TRBV13 to TRBJ1-1, with D possibly being TRBD1 (5 bases). CDR3 length: 16 amino acids. V was cut by 1 base and J by 1 base, with 13 bases left in between. Germline CDR1 is PRHDT and CDR2 is FYEKMQ (reference sequence). The CDR3 DNA is TGTGCCAGCAGCTTAGTCCGGCAGGGAGGGAACACTGAAGCTTTCTTT. Protein sequence: CASSLVRQGGNTEAFF.

This chain connects TRBV19 to TRBJ1-5; 8 nucleotides match TRBD1. V gave up 5 bases and J gave up 5 bases; unmatched junction bases: 2. The CDR3 is 13 residues long. Per germline, CDR1 LNHDA and CDR2 SQIVND (reference sequence). The CDR3 nucleotides read TGTGCCAGTAGTGCGACAGGGGATCAGCCCCAGCATTTT. It codes for CASSATGDQPQHF.

The rearrangement links TRBV5-1 to TRBJ1-1; D gene unclear. The CDR3 is made up of 17 amino acids. Trimming removed 1 base from V and 1 base from J, with 17 bases in between. Germline CDR1 and CDR2: SGHRS and YFSETQ. CDR3 protein: CASSLIALSNPNTEAFF. CDR3 DNA sequence: TGCGCCAGCAGCTTGATTGCCCTGTCTAACCCGAACACTGAAGCTTTCTTT.

The chain recombines TRBV6-4 with TRBJ2-1, with a tentative D call TRBD2 (6 bases). The V end lost 0 bases, the J end lost 4 bases, and 13 bases lay between the germline ends. Looked up from germline, CDR1 is MRHNA and CDR2 is SNTAGT. The CDR3 is 16 amino acids. The CDR3 coding sequence is TGTGCCAGCAGTGACTCGGGTGGCGGGGATTACAATGAGCAGTTCTTC. Its translation is CASSDSGGGDYNEQFF.

This clone was recorded once. The rearrangement uses TRBV4-1 and TRBJ1-1, with 9 bases fitting TRBD1. This CDR3 contains 16 residues. Losses at the gene ends were 2 bases for V and 5 bases for J; bases not matched to a gene: 9. Germline CDR1 reads MGHRA; CDR2 reads YSYEKL. CDR3 protein: CASSQHPRTGETEAFF. The CDR3 nucleotides read TGCGCCAGCAGCCAACATCCTCGGACAGGGGAGACTGAAGCTTTCTTT.

This chain links TRBV7-2 with TRBJ2-7; TRBD1 agrees at 7 bases. This CDR3 comprises 14 residues. V lost 3 bases to trimming and J lost 2 bases; unmatched junction nucleotides: 4. The germline CDR1 and CDR2 sequences are SGHTA and FQGNSA. As DNA, the CDR3 is TGTGCCAGCAGCTTCCGGGACAGACCCTACGAGCAGTACTTC. It yields the protein CASSFRDRPYEQYF.

The chain carries TRBV5-1 and TRBJ1-6, with D possibly TRBD1 on 5 matching bases. The germline V gene encodes CDR1 SGHRS and CDR2 YFSETQ. Deletions cut 0 bases from V and 9 bases from J, with 13 bases between. This CDR3 comprises 15 residues. CDR3 DNA sequence: TGCGCCAGCAGCTTGGGAGGACAAGGCCGTTCACCCCTCCACTTT. Protein product: CASSLGGQGRSPLHF.

The sample holds one count of this clone. The genes are TRBV5-1 and TRBJ2-1; D remains unclear. Germline CDR1 reads SGHRS; CDR2 reads YFSETQ. V shed 7 bases and J shed 0 bases, with 17 bases lying between them. This CDR3 is built from 16 residues. The chain's CDR3 is CASGTLGQNSYNEQFF. The DNA for the CDR3 is TGCGCCAGCGGAACCCTTGGGCAGAACTCCTACAATGAGCAGTTCTTC. Based on the CDR3 plus reference TRBV5-1 and TRBJ2-1, the full variable domain is KAGVTQTPRYLIKTRGQQVTLSCSPISGHRSVSWYQQTPGQGLQFLFEYFSETQRNKGNFPGRFSGRQFSNSRSEMNVSTLELGDSALYLCASGTLGQNSYNEQFFGPGTRLTVL.

This rearrangement joins TRBV3-1 (or the pseudogene TRBV3-2) to TRBJ2-2, with unresolved D. The CDR3 is 12 residues long. Per the germline V gene, CDR1 is LGHDT and CDR2 is YNNKEL (reference sequence). Deletions cut 4 bases from V and 7 bases from J, with 7 bases between. The chain's CDR3 is CASSRGVGELFF. The CDR3 DNA is TGTGCCAGCAGCCGAGGTGTCGGGGAGCTGTTTTTT.

The chain is built from TRBV9 and TRBJ1-2; no clear D. CDR3 length equals 16 residues. Trimming cost V 2 bases and J 4 bases, with 18 bases left between them. Germline lookup yields CDR1 SGDLS and CDR2 YYNGEE. The CDR3 DNA is TGTGCCAGCAGCGTTCCGAGCCGATACTCGGTCTATGGCTACACCTTC. This translates into CASSVPSRYSVYGYTF.

The gene calls are TRBV13 and TRBJ2-7, with TRBD2 identical over 14 bases. In germline, CDR1 is PRHDT, CDR2 FYEKMQ (reference sequence). The CDR3 runs to 16 residues. Unmatched junction bases numbered 8, after V lost 5 bases and J lost 5 bases. CDR3 DNA: TGTGCCAGCAGCCCCGGGACTAGCGGGAGTTTCAACGAGCAGTACTTC. This encodes CASSPGTSGSFNEQYF. The entire variable domain, with the rest obtained from reference TRBV13 and TRBJ2-7, is as follows: AAGVIQSPRHLIKEKRETATLKCYPIPRHDTVYWYQQGPGQDPQFLISFYEKMQSDKGSIPDRFSAQQFSDYHSELNMSSLELGDSALYFCASSPGTSGSFNEQYFGPGTRLTVT.

The gene calls are TRBV9 and TRBJ2-2; TRBD1 might be the D (5 bases). This CDR3 is 16 amino acids long. Per the germline V gene, CDR1 is SGDLS and CDR2 is YYNGEE. The V end was cut by 3 bases, the J end by 0 bases, with 12 bases between. The CDR3 coding sequence is TGTGCCAGCAGCGCTCAGACAGACGCGAACACCGGGGAGCTGTTTTTT. Its protein is CASSAQTDANTGELFF.

The chain employs TRBV9 and TRBJ2-3; 9 bases fit TRBD1. The length of the CDR3 is 18 residues. The trim removed 0 bases at V and 2 bases at J, leaving 10 bases unmatched. Germline CDR1 SGDLS, CDR2 YYNGEE. The CDR3 spells CASSVAYLGDRDTDTQYF. The CDR3 DNA reads as TGTGCCAGCAGCGTAGCTTATTTAGGGGACAGGGACACAGATACGCAGTATTTT.

The chain combines TRBV7-2 with TRBJ2-5, with unresolved D. Germline V gene sequence: CDR1 SGHTA, CDR2 FQGNSA. The CDR3 contains 15 residues. V shed 3 bases and J shed 4 bases, with 15 bases lying between them. CDR3 protein: CASSFRLMPGETQYF. CDR3 DNA sequence: TGTGCCAGCAGCTTTCGATTAATGCCGGGAGAGACCCAGTACTTC. Full variable domain (rest looked up from reference TRBV7-2 and TRBJ2-5): GAGVSQSPSNKVTEKGKDVELRCDPISGHTALYWYRQSLGQGLEFLIYFQGNSAPDKSGLPSDRFSAERTGGSVSTLTIQRTQQEDSAVYLCASSFRLMPGETQYFGPGTRLLVL.

The chain carries TRBV6-6 and TRBJ1-5; perhaps TRBD1 as D (5 bases). This CDR3 contains 16 residues. Germline V gives CDR1 MNHNY, CDR2 SVGAGI (reference sequence). Trimming shortened V by 2 bases and J by 0 bases, and 11 bases separated the two germline ends. The CDR3 bases are TGTGCCAGCAGTTACCGGCAGGGTAATAGCAATCAGCCCCAGCATTTT. Translating gives CASSYRQGNSNQPQHF.

The chain recombines TRBV29-1 with TRBJ1-1; D not certain. V lost 3 bases to trimming and J lost 4 bases, with 12 bases between them. The CDR3 is 13 amino acids. Germline V gives CDR1 SQVTM, CDR2 ANQGSEA. CDR3 loop: CSVDSVIGTEAFF. CDR3 nucleotides: TGCAGCGTTGATAGTGTGATCGGCACTGAAGCTTTCTTT.

The chain has TRBV3-1 (or the pseudogene TRBV3-2) and TRBJ1-4; weak D call: TRBD1 (6 bases). Trimming cost V 0 bases and J 7 bases, with 12 bases left between them. Germline V gives CDR1 LGHDT, CDR2 YNNKEL (reference sequence). CDR3 size: 15 residues. CDR3 sequence: CASSQDWVRGEKLFF. The CDR3 DNA is TGTGCCAGCAGCCAAGACTGGGTCAGGGGTGAAAAACTGTTTTTT.

The chain recombines TRBV7-7 with TRBJ2-2; 9 positions agree with TRBD1. Per the germline V gene, CDR1 is SSHAT and CDR2 is FNYEAQ (reference sequence). Trimming at V came to 5 bases and at J to 5 bases, leaving 6 bases not matched to a gene. The CDR3 contains 15 residues. Here the CDR3 reads CASSPGQGKTGELFF. The CDR3 DNA sequence: TGTGCCAGCAGCCCGGGACAGGGCAAAACCGGGGAGCTGTTTTTT. Combining the CDR3 with reference TRBV7-7 and TRBJ2-2 gives the whole variable domain GAGVSQSPRYKVTKRGQDVTLRCDPISSHATLYWYQQALGQGPEFLTYFNYEAQPDKSGLPSDRFSAERPEGSISTLTIQRTEQRDSAMYRCASSPGQGKTGELFFGEGSRLTVL.

This chain uses TRBV3-1 (or the pseudogene TRBV3-2) with TRBJ2-7, with D unclear. The CDR3 runs to 13 residues. V shed 4 bases and J shed 2 bases, with 9 bases lying between them. Germline CDR1 and CDR2: LGHDT and YNNKEL (reference sequence). The CDR3 DNA follows: TGTGCCAGCAGCCCCCTCGGAGCCTACGAGCAGTACTTC. Translated: CASSPLGAYEQYF.

This chain joins TRBV7-2 and TRBJ1-5, with D unresolved. V lost 6 bases and J lost 0, with 12 bases in between. Germline V CDR1 and CDR2: SGHTA, FQGNSA. CDR3 length: 15 residues. The CDR3 DNA reads TGTGCCAGCAGAACCTTCACCGGTAGCAATCAGCCCCAGCATTTT. As protein: CASRTFTGSNQPQHF.

The chain combines TRBV6-5 with TRBJ1-1, with D maybe TRBD1 (5 bases). The germline CDR1 and CDR2 sequences are MNHEY and SVGAGI. V was trimmed by 6 bases and J by 4 bases, leaving 12 bases between them. The CDR3 length is 13 residues. CDR3 amino acids: CASRASGGTEAFF. Here the CDR3 DNA reads TGTGCCAGCAGGGCGTCGGGGGGCACTGAAGCTTTCTTT.

As DNA, the CDR3 is TGTGCCAGCAGCTTAGAATTGGGGACAGGGGTTAACTATGGCTACACCTTC. This codes for CASSLELGTGVNYGYTF. The chain has TRBV13 and TRBJ1-2; 10 bases fit TRBD1. The V and J ends lost 1 base and 1 base, in that order; junction bases with no gene match: 6. Germline CDR1 reads PRHDT; CDR2 reads FYEKMQ (reference sequence). The CDR3 runs 17 residues. Complete variable domain (other parts from reference TRBV13 and TRBJ1-2): AAGVIQSPRHLIKEKRETATLKCYPIPRHDTVYWYQQGPGQDPQFLISFYEKMQSDKGSIPDRFSAQQFSDYHSELNMSSLELGDSALYFCASSLELGTGVNYGYTFGSGTRLTVV.

The J gene is TRBJ2-5, the V gene TRBV30, with D tentatively TRBD1 (6 bases). The CDR3 runs 15 residues. Trimming left V 0 bases short and J 5 bases short, with 16 bases between. CDR1 GTSNPN and CDR2 SVGIG come from the germline V gene (reference sequence). The CDR3 nucleotides are TGTGCCTGGAGTGTACGGCAGGGGTGGAGGGAGACCCAGTACTTC. It codes for CAWSVRQGWRETQYF.

The chain recombines TRBV6-1 with TRBJ1-5; TRBD1 might be the D (5 bases). V dropped 0 bases and J dropped 0 bases, with 9 bases sitting between them. This CDR3 is 16 amino acids long. Per germline, CDR1 MNHNS and CDR2 SASEGT. In DNA form, the CDR3 reads TGTGCCAGCAGTGAAGCGGGGGGTTATAGCAATCAGCCCCAGCATTTT. This gives the protein CASSEAGGYSNQPQHF.

The genes are TRBV3-1 (or the pseudogene TRBV3-2) and TRBJ1-1, with D possibly TRBD1 on 5 matching bases. The germline gives CDR1 LGHDT, CDR2 YNNKEL (reference sequence). This CDR3 has 14 residues. Deletions cut 3 bases from V and 4 bases from J, with 12 bases between. The CDR3 protein is CASSQGSGGTEAFF. The CDR3 coding sequence is TGTGCCAGCAGCCAGGGCTCCGGGGGCACTGAAGCTTTCTTT.